This T cell receptor (beta chain) is from a study of response to subunit inactivated influenza vaccine. Study results and caveats: The authors proposed limited new T cell recruitment per seasonal influenza vaccination.

Points on this clonotype: Its antigen is still unknown.

TCRdb used MiXCR to reprocess the RT-PCR reads, holding one entry per CDR3 protein. The table has approximately 290,000 distinct CDR3 sequences, 20% to 25% seen once; the top ten hold around a tenth. Germline V gene data show CDR1 as MGHRA and CDR2 as YSYEKL. The V gene lost 2 bases and the J gene lost 5 bases, with 12 bases spanning the gap. This CDR3 has 14 residues. The specimen was PBMCs from blood, collected approximately 20 months after vaccination. The chain recombines TRBV4-1 with TRBJ2-5, with D maybe TRBD1 (6 bases). The sequence was obtained from a man between 50 and 69 years old who received an inactivated influenza vaccine. The CDR3 is CASSQLQGFETQYF. CDR3 nucleotide sequence: TGCGCCAGCAGCCAACTACAGGGATTCGAGACCCAGTACTTC.